A selection of T cell receptor beta chains follows, all from one sample in a study of blood T cell repertoires in COVID-19. The table came from immunoSEQ multiplex PCR; TCRdb's copy has only in-frame clones and leaves some out. The profile shows approximately 50,000 clones, 90% to 95% of them singletons. Sequencing input: peripheral blood. These receptors all come from a man aged 45 to 65 with active COVID-19. Both conserved end residues are part of each CDR3. D genes are given only for firm matches. Some rows mark clone size as missing; the rest say once, few, many or name a class of expanded clone.

V gene	clone size	D gene	J gene	CDR3 protein	CDR3 DNA
TRBV7-6	.	TRBD1	TRBJ1-6	CASSDRFNSPLHF	TGTGCCAGCTCGGACAGGTTTAATTCACCCCTCCACTTT
TRBV3-1/TRBV3-2	.	.	TRBJ1-1	CASSQVHGGTEAFF	TGTGCCAGCAGCCAAGTACATGGTGGCACTGAAGCTTTCTTT
TRBV28	.	.	TRBJ1-2	CASSAPGSGYTF	TGTGCCAGCAGTGCACCTGGGAGTGGCTACACCTTC
TRBV19	.	.	TRBJ1-5	CASSAGTATSNQPQHF	TGTGCCAGTAGTGCGGGGACGGCTACTAGCAATCAGCCCCAGCATTTT
TRBV19	.	.	TRBJ1-5	CASSISGNQPQHF	TGTGCCAGTAGTATATCGGGGAATCAGCCCCAGCATTTT
TRBV11-3	.	.	TRBJ2-7	CASSFGRLRGYEQYF	TGTGCCAGCAGCTTCGGCAGACTTCGAGGCTACGAGCAGTACTTC
TRBV6-5	.	TRBD2	TRBJ2-6	CASAGLAGANVLTF	TGTGCCAGCGCCGGACTAGCTGGGGCCAACGTCCTGACTTTC
TRBV7-2	.	.	TRBJ2-1	CASSTFPRGGEQFF	TGTGCCAGCAGCACGTTCCCGCGGGGAGGTGAGCAGTTCTTC
TRBV30	.	.	TRBJ1-1	CAWSGLGVRDTEAFF	TGTGCCTGGAGTGGACTAGGGGTCAGGGACACTGAAGCTTTCTTT
TRBV4-1	.	TRBD1	TRBJ1-6	CASSHERQGWNSPLHF	TGCGCCAGCAGCCACGAGAGACAGGGGTGGAATTCACCCCTCCACTTT
TRBV15	.	.	TRBJ1-2	CATSRDSVNYGYTF	TGTGCCACCAGCAGAGACAGTGTGAACTATGGCTACACCTTC
TRBV18	.	TRBD1	TRBJ2-5	CASSPLTGKETQYF	TGTGCCAGCTCACCACTGACAGGGAAAGAGACCCAGTACTTC
TRBV10-3	.	TRBD1	TRBJ1-1	CAISARTGRGTEAFF	TGTGCCATCAGTGCCCGGACAGGTCGAGGCACTGAAGCTTTCTTT
TRBV6-5	.	TRBD1	TRBJ2-2	CASREETGDAGELFF	TGTGCCAGCAGGGAGGAAACAGGGGACGCCGGGGAGCTGTTTTTT
TRBV5-4	.	.	TRBJ1-6	CASSLRGGNSPLHF	TGTGCCAGCAGCCTGAGGGGAGGTAATTCACCCCTCCACTTT
TRBV6-1	.	TRBD1	TRBJ1-2	CASSDRQGPSGYTF	TGTGCCAGCAGTGACAGACAGGGGCCGTCTGGCTACACCTTC
TRBV6-4	.	.	TRBJ2-7	CASSDFRGGNSYEQYF	TGTGCCAGCAGTGACTTTAGGGGGGGGAACTCCTACGAGCAGTACTTC
TRBV4-3	.	.	TRBJ1-1	CASSQDLYTEAFF	TGCGCCAGCAGCCAAGATCTTTACACTGAAGCTTTCTTT
TRBV3-1/TRBV3-2	once	.	TRBJ2-1	CASSQERGEQFF	TGTGCCAGTAGCCAAGAAAGAGGTGAGCAGTTCTTC
TRBV12-3/TRBV12-4	.	.	TRBJ1-1	CASSGEYEAFF	TGTGCCAGCAGTGGGGAGTATGAAGCTTTCTTT
TRBV7-8	.	TRBD1	TRBJ2-5	CASSSSTGQGQETQYF	TGTGCCAGCAGCAGCAGCACGGGACAGGGACAAGAGACCCAGTACTTC
TRBV6-4	few	TRBD1	TRBJ1-3	CASLPSRQGFGNTIYF	TGTGCCAGCCTTCCCTCCCGACAGGGCTTCGGAAACACCATATATTTT
TRBV27	.	.	TRBJ1-1	CASMGSVRTEAFF	TGTGCCAGCATGGGGAGTGTGAGAACTGAAGCTTTCTTT
TRBV28	.	TRBD1	TRBJ2-1	CASTPRDRGQGNEQFF	TGTGCCAGCACCCCCCGGGACAGGGGCCAGGGCAATGAGCAGTTCTTC
TRBV4-1	.	TRBD1	TRBJ1-3	CASSQRGQGAGNTIYF	TGCGCCAGCAGCCAGAGGGGACAGGGGGCTGGAAACACCATATATTTT